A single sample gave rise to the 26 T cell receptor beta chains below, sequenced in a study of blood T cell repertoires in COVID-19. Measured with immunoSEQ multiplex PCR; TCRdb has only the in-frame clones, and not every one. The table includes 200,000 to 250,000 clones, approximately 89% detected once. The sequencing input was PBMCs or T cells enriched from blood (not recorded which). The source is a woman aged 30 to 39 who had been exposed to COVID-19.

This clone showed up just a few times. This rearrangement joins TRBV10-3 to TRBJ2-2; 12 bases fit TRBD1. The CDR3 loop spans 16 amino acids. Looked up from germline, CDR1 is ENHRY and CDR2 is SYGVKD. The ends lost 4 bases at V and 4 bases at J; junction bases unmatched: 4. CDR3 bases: TGTGCCATCAGTGGGGGGACAGGGGGCGGCACCGGGGAGCTGTTTTTT. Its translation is CAISGGTGGGTGELFF.

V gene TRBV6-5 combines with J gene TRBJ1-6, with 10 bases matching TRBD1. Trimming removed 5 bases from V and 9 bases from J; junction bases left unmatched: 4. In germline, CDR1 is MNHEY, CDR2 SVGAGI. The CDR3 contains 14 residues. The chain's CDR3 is CASSRQGASSPLHF. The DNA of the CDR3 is TGTGCCAGCAGTAGACAGGGGGCAAGTTCACCCCTCCACTTT.

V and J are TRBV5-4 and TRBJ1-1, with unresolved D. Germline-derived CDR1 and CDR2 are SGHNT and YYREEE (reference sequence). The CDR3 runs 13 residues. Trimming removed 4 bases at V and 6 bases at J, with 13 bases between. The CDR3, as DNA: TGTGCCAGCAGCCGCCCGAGGGTTTCTGAAGCTTTCTTT. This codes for CASSRPRVSEAFF.

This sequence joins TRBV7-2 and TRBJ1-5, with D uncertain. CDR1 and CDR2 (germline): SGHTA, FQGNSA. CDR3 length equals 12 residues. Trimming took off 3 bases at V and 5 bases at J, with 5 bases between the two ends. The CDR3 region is CASSFPDQPQHF. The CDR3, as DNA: TGTGCCAGCAGCTTCCCCGATCAGCCCCAGCATTTT.

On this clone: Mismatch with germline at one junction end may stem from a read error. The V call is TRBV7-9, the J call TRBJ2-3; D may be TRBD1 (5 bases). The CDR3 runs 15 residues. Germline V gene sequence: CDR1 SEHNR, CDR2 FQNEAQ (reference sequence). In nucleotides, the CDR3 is TGTGCCAGCAGCTTAAGTCAGGGTCTAGAAGATAAGCAGTATTTT. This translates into CASSLSQGLEDKQYF. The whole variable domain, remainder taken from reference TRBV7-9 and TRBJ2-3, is DTGVSQNPRHKITKRGQNVTFRCDPISEHNRLYWYRQTLGQGPEFLTYFQNEAQLEKSRLLSDRFSAERPKGSFSTLEIQRTEQGDSAMYLCASSLSQGLEDKQYFGPGTRLTVL.

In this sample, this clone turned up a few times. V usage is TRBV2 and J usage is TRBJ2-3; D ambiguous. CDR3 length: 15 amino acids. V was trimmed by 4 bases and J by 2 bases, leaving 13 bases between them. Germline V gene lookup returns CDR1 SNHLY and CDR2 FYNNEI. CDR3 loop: CASSATQSPTDTQYF. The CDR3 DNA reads TGTGCCAGCAGTGCCACACAGTCTCCCACAGATACGCAGTATTTT.

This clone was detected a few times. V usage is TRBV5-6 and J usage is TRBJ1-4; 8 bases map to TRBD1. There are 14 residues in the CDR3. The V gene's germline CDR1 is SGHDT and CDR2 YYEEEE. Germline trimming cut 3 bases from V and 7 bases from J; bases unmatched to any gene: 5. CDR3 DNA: TGTGCCAGCAGCTCCGACAGGGGTCTTGAAAAACTGTTTTTT. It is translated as CASSSDRGLEKLFF.

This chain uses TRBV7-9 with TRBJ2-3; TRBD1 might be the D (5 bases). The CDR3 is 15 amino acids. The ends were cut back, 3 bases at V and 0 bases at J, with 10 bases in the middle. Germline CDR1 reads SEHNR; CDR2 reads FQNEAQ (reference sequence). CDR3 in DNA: TGTGCCAGCAGCTTTTCGCCAGGGAGCACAGATACGCAGTATTTT. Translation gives CASSFSPGSTDTQYF. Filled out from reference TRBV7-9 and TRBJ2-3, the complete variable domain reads DTGVSQNPRHKITKRGQNVTFRCDPISEHNRLYWYRQTLGQGPEFLTYFQNEAQLEKSRLLSDRFSAERPKGSFSTLEIQRTEQGDSAMYLCASSFSPGSTDTQYFGPGTRLTVL.

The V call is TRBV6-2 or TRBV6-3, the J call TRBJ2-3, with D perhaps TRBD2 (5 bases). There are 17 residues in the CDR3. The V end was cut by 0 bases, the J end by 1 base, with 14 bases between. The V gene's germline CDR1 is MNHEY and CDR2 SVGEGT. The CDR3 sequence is CASSYSSLGMRTDTQYF. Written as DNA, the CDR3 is TGTGCCAGCAGTTACTCGAGTCTCGGGATGCGCACAGATACGCAGTATTTT.

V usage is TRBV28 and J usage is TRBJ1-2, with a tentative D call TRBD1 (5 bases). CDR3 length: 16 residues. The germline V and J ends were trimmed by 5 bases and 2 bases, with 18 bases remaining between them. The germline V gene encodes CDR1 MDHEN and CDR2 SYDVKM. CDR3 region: CASSPSDTRTNYGYTF. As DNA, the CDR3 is TGTGCCAGCAGTCCATCGGACACCAGGACAAACTATGGCTACACCTTC.

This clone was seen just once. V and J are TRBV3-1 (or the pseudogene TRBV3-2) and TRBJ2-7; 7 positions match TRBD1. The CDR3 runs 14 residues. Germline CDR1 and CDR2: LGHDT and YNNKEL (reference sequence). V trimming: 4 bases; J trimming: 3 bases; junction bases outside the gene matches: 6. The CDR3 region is CASSPPGQFYEQYF. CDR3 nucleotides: TGTGCCAGCAGCCCGCCGGGACAGTTCTACGAGCAGTACTTC.

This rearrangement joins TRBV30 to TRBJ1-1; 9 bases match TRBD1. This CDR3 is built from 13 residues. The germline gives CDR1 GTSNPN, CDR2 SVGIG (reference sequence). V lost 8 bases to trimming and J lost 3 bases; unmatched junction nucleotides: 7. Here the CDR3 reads CAAEGDRDTEAFF. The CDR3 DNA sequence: TGTGCCGCAGAGGGGGACAGGGACACTGAAGCTTTCTTT.

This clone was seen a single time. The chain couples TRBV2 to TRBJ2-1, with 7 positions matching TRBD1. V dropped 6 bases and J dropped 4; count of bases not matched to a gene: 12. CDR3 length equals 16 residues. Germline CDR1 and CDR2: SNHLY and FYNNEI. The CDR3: CASRATGTAEYNEQFF. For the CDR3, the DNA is TGTGCCAGCAGGGCTACCGGGACAGCAGAATACAATGAGCAGTTCTTC.

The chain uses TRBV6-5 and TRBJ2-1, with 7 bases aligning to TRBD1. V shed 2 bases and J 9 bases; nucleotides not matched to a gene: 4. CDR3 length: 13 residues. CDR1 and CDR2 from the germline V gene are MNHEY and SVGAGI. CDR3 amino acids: CASSYGTELEQFF. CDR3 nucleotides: TGTGCCAGCAGTTACGGGACAGAACTTGAGCAGTTCTTC.

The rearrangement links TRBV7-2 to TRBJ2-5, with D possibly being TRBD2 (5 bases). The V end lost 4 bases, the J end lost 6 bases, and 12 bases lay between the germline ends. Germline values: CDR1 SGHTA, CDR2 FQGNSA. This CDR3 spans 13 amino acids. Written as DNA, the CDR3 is TGTGCCAGCAGCTCGGACTCCGGGAAGACCCAGTACTTC. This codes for CASSSDSGKTQYF.

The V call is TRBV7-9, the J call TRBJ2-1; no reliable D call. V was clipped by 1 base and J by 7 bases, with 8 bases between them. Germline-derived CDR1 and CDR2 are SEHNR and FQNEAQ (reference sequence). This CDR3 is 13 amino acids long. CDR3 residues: CASSLGPGNEQFF. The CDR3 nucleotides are TGTGCCAGCAGCTTAGGACCCGGGAATGAGCAGTTCTTC.

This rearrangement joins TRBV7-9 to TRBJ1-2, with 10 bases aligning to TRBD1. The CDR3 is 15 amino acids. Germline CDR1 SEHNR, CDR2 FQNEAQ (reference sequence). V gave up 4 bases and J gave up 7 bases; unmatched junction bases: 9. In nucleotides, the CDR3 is TGTGCCAGCAGCTCGGGAATAGGGGACAGGGGTGGCTACACCTTC. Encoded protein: CASSSGIGDRGGYTF.

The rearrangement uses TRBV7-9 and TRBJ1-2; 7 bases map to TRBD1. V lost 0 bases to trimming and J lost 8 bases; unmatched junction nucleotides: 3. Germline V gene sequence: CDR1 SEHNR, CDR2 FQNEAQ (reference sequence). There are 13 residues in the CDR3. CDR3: CASSLATGRGYTF. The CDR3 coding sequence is TGTGCCAGCAGCTTAGCGACAGGGCGAGGCTACACCTTC.

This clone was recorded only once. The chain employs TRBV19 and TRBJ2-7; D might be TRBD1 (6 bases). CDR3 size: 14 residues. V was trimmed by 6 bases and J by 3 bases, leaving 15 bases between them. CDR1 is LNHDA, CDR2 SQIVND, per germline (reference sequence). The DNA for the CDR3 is TGTGCCAGTAGCTTATCCGGGACACACTACGAGCAGTACTTC. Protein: CASSLSGTHYEQYF.

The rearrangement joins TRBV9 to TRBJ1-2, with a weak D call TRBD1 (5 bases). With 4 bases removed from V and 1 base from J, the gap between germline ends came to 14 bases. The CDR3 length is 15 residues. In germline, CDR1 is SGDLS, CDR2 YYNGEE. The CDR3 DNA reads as TGTGCCAGCAGCTTGGCGGGGGGACGTAACTATGGCTACACCTTC. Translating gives CASSLAGGRNYGYTF.

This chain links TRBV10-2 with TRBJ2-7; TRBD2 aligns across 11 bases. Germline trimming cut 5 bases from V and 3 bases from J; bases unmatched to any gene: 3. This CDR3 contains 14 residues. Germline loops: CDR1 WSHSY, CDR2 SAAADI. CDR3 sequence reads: CASSYTSGSYEQYF. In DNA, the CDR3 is TGCGCCAGCAGTTATACTAGCGGGAGCTACGAGCAGTACTTC.

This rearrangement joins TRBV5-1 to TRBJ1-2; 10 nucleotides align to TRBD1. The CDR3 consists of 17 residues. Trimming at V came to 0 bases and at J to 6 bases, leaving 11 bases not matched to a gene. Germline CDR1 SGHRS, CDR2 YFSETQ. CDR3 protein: CASSLAGTGVLVNGYTF. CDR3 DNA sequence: TGCGCCAGCAGCTTGGCCGGGACAGGGGTGTTGGTAAATGGCTACACCTTC.

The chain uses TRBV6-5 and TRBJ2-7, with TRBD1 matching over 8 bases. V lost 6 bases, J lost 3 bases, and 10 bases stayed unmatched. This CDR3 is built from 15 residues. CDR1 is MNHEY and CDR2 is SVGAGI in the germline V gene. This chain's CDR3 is CASSSHGQGLYEQYF. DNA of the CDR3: TGTGCCAGCAGCTCGCATGGACAGGGACTCTACGAGCAGTACTTC.

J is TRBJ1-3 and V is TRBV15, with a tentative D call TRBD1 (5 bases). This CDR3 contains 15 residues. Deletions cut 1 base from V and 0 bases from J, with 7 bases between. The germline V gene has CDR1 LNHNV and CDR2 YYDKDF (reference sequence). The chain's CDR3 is CATSRGQSSGNTIYF. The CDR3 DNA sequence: TGTGCCACCAGCAGAGGACAGTCCTCTGGAAACACCATATATTTT.

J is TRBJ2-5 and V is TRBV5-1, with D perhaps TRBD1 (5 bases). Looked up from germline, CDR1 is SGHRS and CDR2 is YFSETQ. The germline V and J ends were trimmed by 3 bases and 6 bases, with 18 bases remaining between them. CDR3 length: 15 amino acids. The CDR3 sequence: CASSSTLREIKTQYF. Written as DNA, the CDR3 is TGCGCCAGCAGCTCTACCCTCAGGGAAATAAAGACCCAGTACTTC.

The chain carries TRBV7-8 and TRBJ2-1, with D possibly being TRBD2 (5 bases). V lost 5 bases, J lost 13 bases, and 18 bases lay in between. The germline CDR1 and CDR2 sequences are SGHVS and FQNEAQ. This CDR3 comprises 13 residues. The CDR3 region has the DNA TGTGCCAGCAGCCCCCTAGAGGGTCTGGAACAGTTCTTC. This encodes CASSPLEGLEQFF.